This T cell receptor beta chain appears in the sequencing data of a study of vaccination and CD4 T cells after COVID-19. Study as a whole: SARS-CoV-2 was confirmed by nasal swab PCR; disease was mild in several, severe in one. The study enrolled six male and four female convalescents, two of whom were Hispanic.

Treatment noted: approximately 9-day PBMC culture with coronavirus spike peptide pools or control peptides (ViraFEST assay). For ViraFEST, peptide pools expanded antigen-specific T cells, after which the TCRs were sequenced. Scientists ran DNA taken from cultured CD4+ T cells through the Oncomine TCR Beta short-read assay for sequencing. TCRdb reprocessed the PCR reads with MiXCR, giving one entry per CDR3 protein. The top ten hold roughly 20% of the sample, which has approximately 15,000 distinct CDR3 sequences, roughly 70% seen once. Details on this clonotype: The antigen remains undetermined.

General study findings and limits: The cohort comprised relatively few convalescent patients, and no early post-infection timepoints were analyzed.

The CDR3 has 17 residues. Germline assignment: CDR1 DFQATT and CDR2 SNEGSKA (reference sequence). V shed 6 bases, J shed 4 bases, and the junction held 17 bases outside the gene matches. The V call is TRBV20-1, the J call TRBJ1-2; 10 positions match TRBD1. The specimen was CD4+ T cells from blood, cultured in vitro. The source of this sequence is a human donor who had recovered from COVID-19. CDR3 in DNA: TGCAGTGCACCCAATCTGGGACAGGGGACCCTTAGCTATGGCTACACCTTC. It encodes CSAPNLGQGTLSYGYTF.